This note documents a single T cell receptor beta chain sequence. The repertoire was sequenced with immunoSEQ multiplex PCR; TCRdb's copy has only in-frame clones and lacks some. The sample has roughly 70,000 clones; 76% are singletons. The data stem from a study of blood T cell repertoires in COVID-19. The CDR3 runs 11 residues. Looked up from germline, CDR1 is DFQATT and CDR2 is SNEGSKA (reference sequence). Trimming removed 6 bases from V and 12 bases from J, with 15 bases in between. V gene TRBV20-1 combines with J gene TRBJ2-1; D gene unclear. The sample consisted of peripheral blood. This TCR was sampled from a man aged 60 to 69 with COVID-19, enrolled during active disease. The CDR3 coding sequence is TGCAGTGCCCGAGTCCGATCGGTGCAGTTCTTC. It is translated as CSARVRSVQFF.